These 26 T cell receptor beta chains share one sample of origin, sequenced in a study of blood T cell repertoires in COVID-19. Produced via immunoSEQ multiplex PCR; TCRdb's table is partial and in-frame only. This table holds more than 55,000 clones, about 89% found once. Specimen: peripheral blood. These TCRs come from a man between 60 and 75 years old with active or convalescent COVID-19.

V is TRBV18 and J is TRBJ2-3; D may be TRBD1 (5 bases). The CDR3 loop spans 16 amino acids. Trimming left V 3 bases short and J 3 bases short, with 16 bases between. Germline lookup yields CDR1 KGHSH and CDR2 LQKENI. CDR3 coding DNA: TGTGCCAGCTCACCGAGGTCAGGACAAGAAACAGATACGCAGTATTTT. This encodes CASSPRSGQETDTQYF.

A single count supports this clone. This rearrangement joins TRBV24-1 to TRBJ2-3; D gene unclear. Germline V gene sequence: CDR1 KGHDR, CDR2 SFDVKD. With 4 bases removed from V and 6 bases from J, the gap between germline ends came to 10 bases. The CDR3 runs 13 residues. As DNA, the CDR3 is TGTGCCACCAGTGACCCCTCCCGGGATACGCAGTATTTT. As protein: CATSDPSRDTQYF.

This chain links TRBV4-3 with TRBJ2-3, with 7 bases fitting TRBD2. CDR3 size: 14 residues. The V segment lost 6 bases and the J segment 0 bases; nucleotides outside the gene matches: 3. Per the germline V gene, CDR1 is LGHNA and CDR2 is YSLEER. The chain's CDR3 is CASRAGGSTDTQYF. DNA for the CDR3: TGCGCCAGCAGGGCCGGGGGGAGCACAGATACGCAGTATTTT.

The V call is TRBV27, the J call TRBJ1-6; 7 positions agree with TRBD1. CDR1 and CDR2 from the germline V gene are MNHEY and SMNVEV (reference sequence). This CDR3 is built from 16 residues. V lost 5 bases, J lost 3 bases, and 7 bases stayed unmatched. CDR3 bases: TGTGCCAGCAGTCCACTGGCAGGGGGCTATAATTCACCCCTCCACTTT. The encoded protein is CASSPLAGGYNSPLHF.

In this sample, this clone turned up once. The V and J genes are TRBV4-1 and TRBJ1-2; D might be TRBD1 (5 bases). The germline V gene has CDR1 MGHRA and CDR2 YSYEKL. CDR3 size: 14 residues. The V end was cut by 3 bases, the J end by 4 bases, with 12 bases between. CDR3 protein: CASSQQYRTYGYTF. The CDR3 DNA sequence: TGCGCCAGCAGCCAGCAGTACAGGACCTATGGCTACACCTTC.

J is TRBJ2-7 and V is TRBV10-1; a weak D match, TRBD1 (5 bases). Germline CDR1 reads WNHNN; CDR2 reads SYGVQD (reference sequence). Trimming pared 3 bases from V and 0 bases from J, leaving 9 bases between. This CDR3 contains 14 residues. The chain's CDR3 is CASSESGSSYEQYF. The DNA of the CDR3 is TGCGCCAGCAGTGAATCAGGGTCCTCCTACGAGCAGTACTTC.

A few counts support this clone. The rearrangement links TRBV7-9 to TRBJ2-1, with 11 bases identical to TRBD2. Germline assignment: CDR1 SEHNR and CDR2 FQNEAQ (reference sequence). V shed 6 bases, J shed 4 bases, and the junction held 5 bases outside the gene matches. The CDR3 is 15 residues long. The CDR3 is CASRLGLAEYNEQFF. The CDR3 coding sequence is TGTGCCAGCAGGTTGGGACTAGCGGAATACAATGAGCAGTTCTTC.

The chain joins TRBV11-2 to TRBJ1-1; D is ambiguous. Germline loops: CDR1 SGHAT, CDR2 FQNNGV. CDR3 length equals 15 residues. Deletions cut 1 base from V and 7 bases from J, with 16 bases between. The CDR3, as DNA: TGTGCCAGCAGCTTAGTTATTTTCCGCCCAGATGAAGCTTTCTTT. This codes for CASSLVIFRPDEAFF.

This chain links TRBV19 with TRBJ2-7; 10 bases align to TRBD2. J lost 2 bases, V lost 4 bases, and 8 bases had no gene match. This CDR3 has 16 residues. Per germline, CDR1 LNHDA and CDR2 SQIVND (reference sequence). The CDR3 DNA reads as TGTGCCAGTAGTACCCCAGGGCTAGCGGGAGCCTACGAGCAGTACTTC. This codes for CASSTPGLAGAYEQYF.

The V gene is TRBV19, the J gene TRBJ2-7; 12 bases map to TRBD2. The CDR3 runs 17 residues. Losses at the gene ends were 4 bases for V and 1 base for J; bases not matched to a gene: 8. Per the germline V gene, CDR1 is LNHDA and CDR2 is SQIVND (reference sequence). The CDR3 nucleotides are TGTGCCAGTAGTAAGCGACTAGCGGGGGAACCATCCTACGAGCAGTACTTC. Its translation: CASSKRLAGEPSYEQYF.

This chain joins TRBV10-3 and TRBJ2-1; D gene ambiguous. This CDR3 is 11 amino acids long. Germline CDR1 reads ENHRY; CDR2 reads SYGVKD. Trimming took 10 bases from V and 6 from J, leaving 10 bases between them. The CDR3 loop is CATRSLNEQFF. CDR3 DNA: TGTGCCACCCGGTCCCTCAATGAGCAGTTCTTC.

The gene calls are TRBV27 and TRBJ1-1; possibly TRBD1 for D (5 bases). The germline V gene encodes CDR1 MNHEY and CDR2 SMNVEV (reference sequence). This CDR3 is built from 15 residues. V lost 8 bases to trimming and J lost 0 bases, with 16 bases between them. The CDR3 region is CASATTRGLNTEAFF. In DNA, the CDR3 is TGTGCCAGCGCAACCACAAGGGGCTTGAACACTGAAGCTTTCTTT.

The J gene is TRBJ2-3, the V gene TRBV21-1; the table's D call TRBD2 went unverified against the DNA. TRBV21-1 is designated a pseudogene. The CDR3 loop spans 15 amino acids. CDR3 amino acids: CASSDSFYNTDTQYF. The CDR3 DNA follows: TGTGCCAGCAGTGACTCGTTCTACAACACAGATACGCAGTATTTT.

This rearrangement joins TRBV19 to TRBJ1-1; D not certain. This CDR3 spans 12 amino acids. Germline CDR1 LNHDA, CDR2 SQIVND (reference sequence). Trimming shortened V by 3 bases and J by 5 bases, and 7 bases separated the two germline ends. The CDR3 region is CASSMRSTEAFF. CDR3 nucleotide sequence: TGTGCCAGTAGTATGAGATCTACTGAAGCTTTCTTT.

The chain is built from TRBV29-1 and TRBJ2-7; perhaps TRBD1 as D (6 bases). Trimming took 4 bases from V and 0 from J, leaving 7 bases between them. The CDR3 is made up of 12 amino acids. CDR1 and CDR2 (germline): SQVTM, ANQGSEA. The CDR3 loop reads CSVGQASYEQYF. The CDR3 bases are TGCAGCGTTGGACAGGCCTCCTACGAGCAGTACTTC.

The chain carries TRBV5-5 and TRBJ1-3; D might be TRBD1 (5 bases). V lost 7 bases, J lost 0 bases, and 11 bases lay in between. Germline-derived CDR1 and CDR2 are SGHKS and YYEKEE (reference sequence). CDR3 length: 14 amino acids. In DNA form, the CDR3 reads TGTGCCAGCCAGGGTGTTGGCTCTGGAAACACCATATATTTT. This encodes CASQGVGSGNTIYF.

This chain links TRBV4-3 with TRBJ1-2; D not certain. This CDR3 is 15 amino acids long. V lost 1 base and J 5 bases, leaving 14 bases between the germline ends. Germline V gene data show CDR1 as LGHNA and CDR2 as YSLEER. In DNA form, the CDR3 reads TGCGCCAGCAGCCAAGCAACCGACAAAATTTATGGCTACACCTTC. Its protein product is CASSQATDKIYGYTF.

J is TRBJ1-5 and V is TRBV11-3; D might be TRBD1 (6 bases). CDR1 and CDR2 from the germline V gene are SGHNT and YENEEA. Trimming removed 0 bases from V and 0 bases from J, with 18 bases in between. The CDR3 has 19 amino acids. CDR3 residues: CASSLDPLDRYYSNQPQHF. CDR3 bases: TGTGCCAGCAGCTTAGATCCCCTGGACAGATACTATAGCAATCAGCCCCAGCATTTT.

A remark on this clone: Other DNA variants within this sample encode the same CDR3. This rearrangement joins TRBV6-5 to TRBJ1-5; D is possibly TRBD1 (6 bases). CDR1 is MNHEY and CDR2 is SVGAGI in the germline V gene. This CDR3 comprises 14 residues. V lost 2 bases to trimming and J lost 6 bases, with 11 bases between them. CDR3 sequence: CASSYTGQGQPQHF. CDR3 coding DNA: TGTGCCAGCAGTTACACAGGGCAGGGTCAGCCCCAGCATTTT.

The J gene is TRBJ2-2, the V gene TRBV10-2; 14 nucleotides align to TRBD2. Looked up from germline, CDR1 is WSHSY and CDR2 is SAAADI. The CDR3 runs 15 residues. V shed 6 bases and J 4 bases; nucleotides not matched to a gene: 1. CDR3 amino acids: CASRGTSGSTGELFF. The CDR3 DNA reads TGCGCCAGCAGGGGGACTAGCGGGAGCACCGGGGAGCTGTTTTTT.

This chain connects TRBV6-2 or TRBV6-3 to TRBJ2-3, with TRBD1 matching 9 bases. The CDR3 has 15 amino acids. The J segment lost 2 bases and the V segment lost 5 bases, leaving 5 bases of the junction unmatched. Looked up from germline, CDR1 is MNHEY and CDR2 is SVGEGT. CDR3 sequence (DNA): TGTGCCAGCAGTCTACGACAGGGGGTCACAGATACGCAGTATTTT. Amino acids: CASSLRQGVTDTQYF.

V and J are TRBV15 and TRBJ2-2; perhaps TRBD2 as D (6 bases). V was trimmed by 3 bases and J by 3 bases, leaving 11 bases between them. CDR1 and CDR2 (germline): LNHNV, YYDKDF (reference sequence). This CDR3 region has 15 residues. CDR3 sequence (DNA): TGTGCCACCAGCAGCCGGGGGTCGGACACCGGGGAGCTGTTTTTT. This sequence encodes CATSSRGSDTGELFF.

A single count supports this clone. This chain uses TRBV5-1 with TRBJ2-2; the match to TRBD1 covers 8 bases. CDR1 and CDR2 (germline): SGHRS, YFSETQ. The CDR3 runs 17 residues. J gave up 4 bases and V 1 base, and 9 bases lay outside the gene matches. DNA for the CDR3: TGCGCCAGCAGCTTGACCTCGACAGGGGTTGGCACCGGGGAGCTGTTTTTT. This gives the protein CASSLTSTGVGTGELFF.

The gene calls are TRBV5-4 and TRBJ2-1, with a possible D match to TRBD2 (5 bases). The CDR3 extends over 13 amino acids. Trimming left V 0 bases short and J 8 bases short, with 9 bases between. Per germline, CDR1 SGHNT and CDR2 YYREEE (reference sequence). CDR3 region: CASSLVAGYEQFF. The CDR3 nucleotides read TGTGCCAGCAGCTTGGTGGCGGGTTATGAGCAGTTCTTC.

CDR3: CASSQPTGGDGYTF. CDR3 sequence (DNA): TGCGCCAGCAGCCAACCGACAGGGGGCGATGGCTACACCTTC. The chain couples TRBV4-1 to TRBJ1-2, with 10 bases identical to TRBD1. The germline CDR1 and CDR2 sequences are MGHRA and YSYEKL. V lost 2 bases to trimming and J lost 6 bases; unmatched junction nucleotides: 3. This CDR3 is 14 amino acids long.

The genes are TRBV5-5 and TRBJ1-5; D call uncertain. The V gene's germline CDR1 is SGHKS and CDR2 YYEKEE (reference sequence). The V and J ends lost 0 bases and 3 bases respectively, with 10 bases between them. There are 15 residues in the CDR3. The CDR3 DNA reads TGTGCCAGCAGCTTGGTCGGGTCCAACAATCAGCCCCAGCATTTT. Protein: CASSLVGSNNQPQHF. Complete variable domain (other parts from reference TRBV5-5 and TRBJ1-5): DAGVTQSPTHLIKTRGQQVTLRCSPISGHKSVSWYQQVLGQGPQFIFQYYEKEERGRGNFPDRFSARQFPNYSSELNVNALLLGDSALYLCASSLVGSNNQPQHFGDGTRLSIL.